This TCR beta chain was retrieved from a study of CD8 T cells in ankylosing spondylitis. Study conclusions and caveats: Earlier literature documents some of the motif variants in reactive arthritis synovial fluid and blood.

The length of the CDR3 is 13 residues. V gave up 6 bases and J gave up 5 bases, with 8 bases separating them. Germline V gene data show CDR1 as MNHEY and CDR2 as SVGEGT. A remark on this clonotype: Its antigen remains unidentified.

A quantitative 5'-RACE method, one with molecular barcodes, was used to make TCR beta libraries. TCRdb itself ran the 5' RACE reads through MiXCR, one entry per CDR3 protein. The sample shows around 300,000 distinct CDR3 sequences, about a fifth of them seen only once. Sequencing used blood, either unsorted or a sorted T cell fraction (not recorded which). The chain links TRBV6-2 or TRBV6-3 to TRBJ1-6; D is undetermined. The sequence was collected from a female donor with ankylosing spondylitis or in good health (not recorded which). The CDR3 sequence is CASRWANNSPLHF. As DNA, the CDR3 is TGTGCCAGCAGATGGGCCAATAATTCACCCCTCCACTTT.